A single sample is the source of the 14 T cell receptor beta chains below, sequenced in a study of beta chain features in type 1 diabetes. No antigens are known for them. General observations from the study: All four CD4+ subsets of Type 1 diabetes patients contained TCRB CDR3s that were moderately but significantly shorter.

The isolated RNA, all of it, was reverse transcribed, so expressed TCRB transcripts were what got sequenced. Assay used: immunoSEQ multiplex PCR; TCRdb lists only in-frame clones, some missing. The data show 200,000 to 300,000 clones, 14% seen once. The sample taken for sequencing was naive CD4+ T cells from blood. The receptor source for this set is a man aged 25-45 years with type 1 diabetes.

This clone showed up just a few times. The V call is TRBV30, the J call TRBJ2-5; 9 bases agree with TRBD2. Germline CDR1 is GTSNPN and CDR2 is SVGIG (reference sequence). The trim removed 0 bases at V and 5 bases at J, leaving 4 bases unmatched. The CDR3 consists of 14 residues. The CDR3 loop is CAWSVSGGGETQYF. The CDR3 nucleotides read TGTGCCTGGAGTGTTAGCGGGGGTGGTGAGACCCAGTACTTC.

This clone occurred a few times. The gene calls are TRBV30 and TRBJ2-2; TRBD1 might be the D (5 bases). CDR3 length: 14 amino acids. The germline V and J ends were trimmed by 0 bases and 5 bases, with 10 bases remaining between them. In germline, CDR1 is GTSNPN, CDR2 SVGIG (reference sequence). CDR3 loop: CAWSVIPGTGELFF. CDR3 DNA: TGTGCCTGGAGTGTAATCCCAGGGACCGGGGAGCTGTTTTTT.

CDR3 nucleotides: TGTGCCAGCAGTCCAGCGGGCACAGATACGCAGTATTTT. Encoded protein: CASSPAGTDTQYF. V is TRBV6-5 and J is TRBJ2-3; the D gene is possibly TRBD2 (5 bases). This CDR3 spans 13 amino acids. Trimming cost V 5 bases and J 1 base, with 7 bases left between them. Per the germline V gene, CDR1 is MNHEY and CDR2 is SVGAGI.

This clone turned up a few times. The V call is TRBV7-9, the J call TRBJ2-1; TRBD1 agrees at 9 bases. V lost 3 bases to trimming and J lost 6 bases; unmatched junction nucleotides: 6. This CDR3 is built from 15 residues. Germline V gene data show CDR1 as SEHNR and CDR2 as FQNEAQ (reference sequence). CDR3 in amino acids: CASSFLRDRVNEQFF. The CDR3 DNA sequence: TGTGCCAGCAGCTTCCTCCGGGACAGGGTCAATGAGCAGTTCTTC.

This clone has only a few counts. The chain employs TRBV6-5 and TRBJ2-7; maybe TRBD1 (6 bases). The V gene's germline CDR1 is MNHEY and CDR2 SVGAGI. The CDR3 runs 15 residues. Trimming took off 0 bases at V and 2 bases at J, with 11 bases between the two ends. DNA of the CDR3: TGTGCCAGCAGTTACTCTTCGACAGGCACCTACGAGCAGTACTTC. Residues: CASSYSSTGTYEQYF.

This clone was observed a handful of times. The sample contains more than one DNA sequence encoding this CDR3. CDR3 amino acids: CSVGTGNYGYTF. The CDR3 DNA reads TGCAGCGTGGGGACAGGGAACTATGGCTACACCTTC. The J gene is TRBJ1-2, the V gene TRBV29-1; 9 bases agree with TRBD1. This CDR3 spans 12 amino acids. V lost 6 bases, J lost 2 bases, and 1 base stayed unmatched. CDR1 and CDR2 from the germline V gene are SQVTM and ANQGSEA.

A few counts support this clone. This chain joins TRBV27 and TRBJ1-1; tentatively, D is TRBD1 (5 bases). V was clipped by 2 bases and J by 1 base, with 14 bases between them. The CDR3 is 16 amino acids. Germline lookup yields CDR1 MNHEY and CDR2 SMNVEV (reference sequence). The CDR3 nucleotides are TGTGCCAGCAGTTTACGCGGCGGGACCCAGAACACTGAAGCTTTCTTT. Its translation: CASSLRGGTQNTEAFF.

This clone has a handful of counts. CDR3 sequence reads: CASSLDRERETQYF. The CDR3 region has the DNA TGTGCCAGCAGCCTCGACAGGGAGCGAGAGACCCAGTACTTC. The chain couples TRBV7-9 to TRBJ2-5, with TRBD1 identical over 7 bases. Germline V lookup: CDR1 SEHNR, CDR2 FQNEAQ (reference sequence). J was trimmed by 4 bases and V by 5 bases; bases with no gene match: 7. There are 14 residues in the CDR3. The whole variable domain, filled in from reference TRBV7-9 and TRBJ2-5, reads DTGVSQNPRHKITKRGQNVTFRCDPISEHNRLYWYRQTLGQGPEFLTYFQNEAQLEKSRLLSDRFSAERPKGSFSTLEIQRTEQGDSAMYLCASSLDRERETQYFGPGTRLLVL.

This clone was counted between two and nine times. Other DNA sequences in the sample encode the same CDR3. This chain connects TRBV7-2 to TRBJ2-2; D possibly corresponds to TRBD1 (6 bases). V lost 5 bases to trimming and J lost 1 base, with 14 bases between them. This CDR3 is built from 16 residues. From germline, CDR1 is SGHTA and CDR2 FQGNSA. DNA of the CDR3: TGTGCCAGCAGCCTAAATCCCAGGGGGAACACCGGGGAGCTGTTTTTT. Translated: CASSLNPRGNTGELFF.

The chain is built from TRBV27 and TRBJ2-7, with a possible D match to TRBD1 (6 bases). The CDR3 spans 13 residues. With 4 bases removed from V and 2 bases from J, the gap between germline ends came to 9 bases. Germline CDR1 and CDR2: MNHEY and SMNVEV (reference sequence). The DNA of the CDR3 is TGTGCCAGCAGTTGGGGACAAGCCTACGAGCAGTACTTC. Protein sequence: CASSWGQAYEQYF.

This rearrangement joins TRBV4-2 to TRBJ2-1, with 7 bases fitting TRBD2. With 4 bases clipped from V and 8 bases from J, the junction kept 2 bases outside the gene matches. The CDR3 totals 12 residues. The germline V gene encodes CDR1 LGHNA and CDR2 YNFKEQ. The CDR3 DNA reads as TGTGCCAGCAGCCCCGCGGGAGATGAGCAGTTCTTC. This sequence encodes CASSPAGDEQFF.

This clone was counted only a few times. For the CDR3, the DNA is TGTGCCAGCAACCCCGGGACTATCACCGGGGAGCTGTTTTTT. Translated: CASNPGTITGELFF. The chain couples TRBV7-2 to TRBJ2-2, with 7 bases lining up with TRBD2. The CDR3 totals 14 residues. V lost 7 bases, J lost 4 bases, and 6 bases stayed unmatched. Germline values: CDR1 SGHTA, CDR2 FQGNSA.

This clone was counted between two and nine times. The V gene is TRBV4-2, the J gene TRBJ2-2, with 15 bases fitting TRBD2. Trimming at V came to 5 bases and at J to 5 bases, leaving 6 bases not matched to a gene. Looked up from germline, CDR1 is LGHNA and CDR2 is YNFKEQ. The CDR3 runs to 17 residues. Here the CDR3 DNA reads TGTGCCAGCAGCATGCGGACTAGCGGGGGGGAAACCGGGGAGCTGTTTTTT. Its translation: CASSMRTSGGETGELFF.

This clone came up a few times. This chain joins TRBV6-5 and TRBJ2-5; 8 bases are a match to TRBD1. Germline trimming cut 5 bases from V and 4 bases from J; bases unmatched to any gene: 6. In germline, CDR1 is MNHEY, CDR2 SVGAGI. This CDR3 has 14 amino acids. The CDR3 is CASSLSGQGETQYF. DNA for the CDR3: TGTGCCAGCAGTCTCTCCGGACAGGGAGAGACCCAGTACTTC.